This T cell receptor beta chain was identified in a study of CXCR3-negative and CXCR3-positive naive CD8 T cells. About the study: Cumulative TRB read yield was approximately 135 million, averaging about 1.5 +/- 0.3 million per library. The study, taken as a whole, reports: Surface CD5 matched across naive subsets, and TRB CDR3 properties served to infer TCR strength. Unlike memory cells, which differed, naive CXCR3-negative and CXCR3-positive cells had similar TRBV-TRBJ usage.

Comments on this clonotype: Its antigen is not identified.

CDR3 length equals 13 residues. Germline CDR1 MNHEY, CDR2 SVGAGI. Carrying UMI labels, the TRB cDNA libraries were prepared through 5' RACE. No DNA is given; TCRdb re-called the 5' RACE reads and lists each CDR3 protein once. Its table records 45,000 to 55,000 distinct CDR3 sequences. V gene TRBV6-5 combines with J gene TRBJ1-1; TCRdb lists TRBD1, though no DNA is available to test this call. Material for sequencing was memory CD8+ T cells from blood. The TCR originated in a human donor in good health. Some clones in this sample may be carry-over from other donors' samples. CDR3 loop: CASRTTGDTEAFF.